The rows below give T cell receptor beta chains drawn from one sample of a study of cytomegalovirus exposure and HLA in healthy donors. TCRdb's copy holds only in-frame clones and misses some; the assay was immunoSEQ multiplex PCR. The data show 150,000 to 200,000 clones, about 77% seen once. The sample was PBMCs. These receptors were taken from a female donor in good health and CMV-seronegative. Both conserved end residues are part of each CDR3. Each record gives: CDR3 length, clone size, D gene, J gene, V gene, CDR3 protein, CDR3 DNA. D genes are given only for firm matches. Size is omitted from some rows. Given values are once, few, many or a class for expanded clones.

15,.,TRBD2,TRBJ2-3,TRBV25-1,CASSESSGSSDTQYF,TGTGCCAGCAGTGAGTCTAGCGGGAGTTCAGATACGCAGTATTTT
15,.,.,TRBJ2-1,TRBV29-1,CSVTLADLSYNEQFF,TGCAGCGTTACACTAGCCGATCTCTCCTACAATGAGCAGTTCTTC
14,.,TRBD1,TRBJ1-2,TRBV4-3,CASSQETGGWGYTF,TGCGCCAGCAGCCAAGAGACAGGGGGCTGGGGCTACACCTTC
17,.,TRBD1,TRBJ2-5,TRBV2,CASRHRDRGRKEETQYF,TGTGCCAGCAGGCACCGGGACAGGGGGCGGAAAGAAGAGACCCAGTACTTC
14,few,.,TRBJ1-5,TRBV5-6,CASSLAGYLQPQHF,TGTGCCAGCAGCTTGGCGGGGTATCTCCAGCCCCAGCATTTT
15,few,TRBD1,TRBJ2-2,TRBV5-4,CASSSGTGAHGELFF,TGTGCCAGCAGCTCCGGGACAGGGGCGCACGGGGAGCTGTTTTTT
14,.,.,TRBJ2-2,TRBV7-6,CASSSRSDTGELFF,TGTGCCAGCAGCAGTCGGAGTGACACCGGGGAGCTGTTTTTT
18,.,TRBD1,TRBJ1-5,TRBV27,CANNSGNRGSVANQPQHF,TGTGCCAACAACTCCGGGAACAGGGGGTCTGTGGCAAATCAGCCCCAGCATTTT
16,.,TRBD2,TRBJ2-3,TRBV28,CASSFRAGGKTDTQYF,TGTGCCAGCAGTTTCAGAGCGGGAGGGAAAACAGATACGCAGTATTTT
13,.,TRBD1,TRBJ2-7,TRBV6-5,CASRGTGRYEQYF,TGTGCCAGCCGGGGGACAGGGAGGTACGAGCAGTACTTC
13,.,.,TRBJ2-2,TRBV30,CAWSGQGSGELFF,TGTGCCTGGAGCGGTCAGGGGAGCGGGGAGCTGTTTTTT
15,.,TRBD2,TRBJ2-3,TRBV18,CASSPGLARTDTQYF,TGTGCCAGCTCACCGGGACTAGCGAGGACAGATACGCAGTATTTT
16,few,TRBD2,TRBJ2-7,TRBV27,CAPSGSAGGNSLEQYF,TGTGCCCCATCCGGGTCTGCGGGAGGGAACTCACTAGAGCAGTACTTC
12,.,.,TRBJ2-2,TRBV9,CASSVVAGELFF,TGTGCCAGCAGCGTAGTCGCCGGGGAGCTGTTTTTT
14,once,.,TRBJ2-2,TRBV2,CASSLGGNTGELFF,TGTGCCAGCAGCCTGGGGGGGAACACCGGGGAGCTGTTTTTT
13,.,.,TRBJ2-1,TRBV5-1,CASSSTGQNEQFF,TGCGCCAGCAGCTCAACAGGACAGAATGAGCAGTTCTTC
15,.,TRBD1,TRBJ2-3,TRBV11-1,CATDRGESSTDTQYF,TGTGCCACCGACAGGGGTGAGAGTAGCACAGATACGCAGTATTTT
16,.,TRBD1,TRBJ1-2,TRBV9,CASSPRAGTGGDGYTF,TGTGCCAGCAGCCCACGTGCCGGGACAGGGGGCGATGGCTACACCTTC
16,.,TRBD2,TRBJ2-1,TRBV9,CASSVGASGAYNEQFF,TGTGCCAGCAGCGTAGGGGCTAGCGGAGCCTACAATGAGCAGTTCTTC
14,.,TRBD1,TRBJ1-1,TRBV7-9,CASSSTGADTEAFF,TGTGCCAGCAGCTCCACAGGGGCTGACACTGAAGCTTTCTTT
13,.,.,TRBJ2-1,TRBV9,CASSVASNNEQFF,TGTGCCAGCAGCGTAGCATCAAACAATGAGCAGTTCTTC
15,.,.,TRBJ2-1,TRBV7-3,CASRFGPPPAHEQFF,TGTGCCAGCAGATTCGGTCCGCCCCCTGCACATGAGCAGTTCTTC
16,.,.,TRBJ1-1,TRBV5-1,CASSFGDSPLNTEAFF,TGCGCCAGCAGCTTTGGGGACTCTCCCTTGAACACTGAAGCTTTCTTT
12,.,.,TRBJ1-6,TRBV9,CASSVASSPLHF,TGTGCCAGCAGCGTAGCTTCTTCACCCCTCCACTTT
14,.,.,TRBJ1-2,TRBV5-8,CASSLDRAAYGYTF,TGTGCCAGCAGCTTGGACAGGGCTGCCTATGGCTACACCTTC
18,.,TRBD2,TRBJ2-3,TRBV9,CASSDPEGAGGITDTQYF,TGTGCCAGCAGCGACCCAGAAGGGGCGGGGGGGATCACAGATACGCAGTATTTT
13,.,.,TRBJ2-7,TRBV12-5,CASGFSAGYEQYF,TGTGCTAGTGGTTTTTCCGCGGGCTACGAGCAGTACTTC
15,.,TRBD2,TRBJ2-3,TRBV12-5,CASGLGLAGTDTQYF,TGTGCTAGTGGTTTGGGACTAGCGGGCACAGATACGCAGTATTTT
16,few,.,TRBJ1-1,TRBV7-9,CASTLGVGYMNTEAFF,TGTGCCAGCACCTTAGGGGTCGGGTACATGAACACTGAAGCTTTCTTT
16,.,TRBD2,TRBJ2-1,TRBV29-1,CSVETRGGQNYNEQFF,TGCAGCGTTGAAACACGCGGGGGTCAGAACTACAATGAGCAGTTCTTC
15,.,.,TRBJ1-2,TRBV19,CASSIGLQGTRGYTF,TGTGCCAGTAGTATAGGTTTACAGGGAACAAGGGGCTACACCTTC
14,few,.,TRBJ2-7,TRBV5-6,CASSLIYSSYEQYF,TGTGCCAGCAGCTTGATTTACAGCTCCTACGAGCAGTACTTC
17,.,TRBD2,TRBJ2-1,TRBV27,CASSFLTTSGRRNEQFF,TGTGCCAGCAGTTTCCTCACGACTAGCGGGAGGAGGAATGAGCAGTTCTTC
14,.,.,TRBJ2-7,TRBV4-3,CASSQGGRSHEQYF,TGCGCCAGCAGCCAAGGTGGGAGGAGCCACGAGCAGTACTTC
16,.,.,TRBJ1-6,TRBV11-2,CASSLDPVGDFAPLHF,TGTGCCAGCAGCTTAGATCCGGTGGGGGACTTCGCACCCCTCCACTTT
15,.,.,TRBJ2-5,TRBV4-1,CASSQEVAGPETQYF,TGCGCCAGCAGCCAAGAAGTGGCAGGGCCAGAGACCCAGTACTTC
17,.,TRBD1,TRBJ2-7,TRBV4-3,CASSQEGDTGGPYEQYF,TGCGCCAGCAGCCAAGAGGGAGACACAGGGGGCCCCTACGAGCAGTACTTC
13,.,.,TRBJ1-2,TRBV7-2,CASSLRLSYGYTF,TGTGCCAGCAGCTTGCGATTAAGCTATGGCTACACCTTC
13,.,TRBD1,TRBJ1-1,TRBV19,CASRTGPSLGAFF,TGTGCCAGTAGGACAGGGCCATCATTGGGAGCTTTCTTT
15,once,.,TRBJ2-7,TRBV5-1,CASSDRQGLSYEQYF,TGCGCCAGCAGCGACAGACAGGGACTCTCCTACGAGCAGTACTTC
16,.,.,TRBJ2-1,TRBV23-1,CASPPETGASYNEQFF,TGCGCCAGCCCCCCGGAAACGGGAGCCTCCTACAATGAGCAGTTCTTC
15,few,.,TRBJ1-1,TRBV7-9,CASSFWNSGGTEAFF,TGTGCCAGCAGCTTTTGGAACAGCGGGGGCACTGAAGCTTTCTTT
12,.,.,TRBJ2-7,TRBV7-6,CASSLLAAEQYF,TGTGCCAGCAGCTTACTAGCTGCGGAGCAGTACTTC
14,.,TRBD1,TRBJ1-2,TRBV5-6,CASSLDRGNYGYTF,TGTGCCAGCAGCTTGGACAGGGGTAACTATGGCTACACCTTC
14,.,TRBD1,TRBJ1-1,TRBV5-1,CASSLVQGDTEAFF,TGCGCCAGCAGCTTAGTACAGGGGGACACTGAAGCTTTCTTT
18,.,TRBD2,TRBJ2-7,TRBV6-1,CASSERLAGGTISYEQYF,TGTGCCAGCAGTGAAAGACTAGCGGGAGGCACGATTTCCTACGAGCAGTACTTC
16,.,TRBD1,TRBJ2-1,TRBV2,CASRHVQGSTYNEQFF,TGTGCCAGCAGGCACGTACAGGGGTCTACCTACAATGAGCAGTTCTTC
14,.,.,TRBJ2-7,TRBV25-1,CASSEYHNSYEQYF,TGTGCCAGCAGTGAATACCACAACTCCTACGAGCAGTACTTC
15,.,TRBD1,TRBJ2-7,TRBV27,CASSPYPGQGYEQYF,TGTGCCAGCAGTCCTTACCCGGGACAGGGGTACGAGCAGTACTTC
15,.,TRBD1,TRBJ1-1,TRBV5-1,CASSVKGARITEAFF,TGCGCCAGCAGCGTGAAGGGGGCGAGGATCACTGAAGCTTTCTTT
15,.,.,TRBJ2-7,TRBV28,CASSARTRVPYEQYF,TGTGCCAGCAGTGCCCGGACGAGGGTACCCTACGAGCAGTACTTC
16,.,TRBD1,TRBJ2-7,TRBV6-6,CASSPGTGVGVYEQYF,TGTGCCAGCAGCCCCGGGACAGGGGTAGGCGTCTACGAGCAGTACTTC
17,.,TRBD1,TRBJ1-3,TRBV11-3,CASSIRTGEVTGNTIYF,TGTGCCAGCAGCATCCGGACAGGGGAGGTCACTGGAAACACCATATATTTT
14,.,.,TRBJ1-6,TRBV28,CASTSTAYNSPLHF,TGTGCCAGCACGAGTACAGCCTATAATTCACCCCTCCACTTT
13,.,TRBD1,TRBJ2-7,TRBV5-1,CASSYPGGAEQYF,TGCGCCAGCAGCTACCCAGGGGGTGCCGAGCAGTACTTC